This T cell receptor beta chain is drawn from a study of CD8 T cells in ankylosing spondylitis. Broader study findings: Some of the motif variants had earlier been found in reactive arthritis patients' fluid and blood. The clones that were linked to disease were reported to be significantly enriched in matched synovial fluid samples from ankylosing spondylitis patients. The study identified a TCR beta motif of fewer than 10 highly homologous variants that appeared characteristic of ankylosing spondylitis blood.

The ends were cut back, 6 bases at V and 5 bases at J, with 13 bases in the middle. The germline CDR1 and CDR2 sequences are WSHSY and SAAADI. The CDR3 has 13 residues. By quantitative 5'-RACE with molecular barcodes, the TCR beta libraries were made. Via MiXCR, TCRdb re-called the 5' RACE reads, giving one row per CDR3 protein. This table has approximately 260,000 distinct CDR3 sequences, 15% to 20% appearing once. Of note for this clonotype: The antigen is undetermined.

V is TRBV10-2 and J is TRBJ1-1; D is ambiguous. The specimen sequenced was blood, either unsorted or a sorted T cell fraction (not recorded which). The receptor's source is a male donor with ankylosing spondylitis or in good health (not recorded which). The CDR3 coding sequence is TGCGCCAGCAGCACCTACGGGAATACTGAAGCTTTCTTT. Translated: CASSTYGNTEAFF.